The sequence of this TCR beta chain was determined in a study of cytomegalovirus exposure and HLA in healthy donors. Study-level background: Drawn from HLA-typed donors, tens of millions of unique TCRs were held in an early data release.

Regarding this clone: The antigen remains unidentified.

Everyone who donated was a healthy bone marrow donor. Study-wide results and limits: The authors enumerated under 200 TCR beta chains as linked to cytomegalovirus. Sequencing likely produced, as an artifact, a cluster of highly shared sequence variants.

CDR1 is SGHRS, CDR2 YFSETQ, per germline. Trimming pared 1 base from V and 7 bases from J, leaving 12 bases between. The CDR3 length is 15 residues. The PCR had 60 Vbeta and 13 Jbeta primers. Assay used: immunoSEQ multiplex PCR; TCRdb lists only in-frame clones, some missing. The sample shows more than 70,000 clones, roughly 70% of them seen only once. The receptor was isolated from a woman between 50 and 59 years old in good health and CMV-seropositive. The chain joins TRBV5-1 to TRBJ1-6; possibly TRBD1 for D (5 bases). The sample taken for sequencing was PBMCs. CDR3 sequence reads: CASSLLRRGNSPLHF. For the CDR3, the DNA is TGCGCCAGCAGCTTGTTGCGAAGGGGAAATTCACCCCTCCACTTT.